This section outlines one T cell receptor beta chain sequence together with its context. Its antigen is not known. The sample comes from a study of CD8 T cells in ankylosing spondylitis. The CDR3 contains 15 residues. Trimming removed 2 bases from V and 0 bases from J; junction bases left unmatched: 4. Germline lookup yields CDR1 SGHRS and CDR2 YFSETQ. Study results and caveats: Disease-linked clones proved CD8+ and comparatively uncommon in peripheral blood. In the blood and synovial fluid of reactive arthritis, some motif variants had been previously reported. Ankylosing spondylitis blood appeared to carry a characteristic TCR beta motif of roughly 8 highly homologous variants. Researchers reportedly found disease-linked clones significantly enriched in matched ankylosing spondylitis synovial fluid.

With molecular barcodes, quantitative 5'-RACE was used to make the TCR beta libraries. Using its own MiXCR run on the 5' RACE reads, TCRdb lists one record per CDR3 protein. The sample lists more than 650,000 distinct CDR3 sequences, about 11% occurring once. This receptor was taken from a male donor with ankylosing spondylitis. Sequenced material: blood, either unsorted or a sorted T cell fraction (not recorded which). The rearrangement uses TRBV5-1 and TRBJ1-1; 7 positions match TRBD1. The CDR3 here is CASSLGGTMNTEAFF. In DNA form, the CDR3 reads TGCGCCAGCAGCTTAGGGGGCACCATGAACACTGAAGCTTTCTTT.